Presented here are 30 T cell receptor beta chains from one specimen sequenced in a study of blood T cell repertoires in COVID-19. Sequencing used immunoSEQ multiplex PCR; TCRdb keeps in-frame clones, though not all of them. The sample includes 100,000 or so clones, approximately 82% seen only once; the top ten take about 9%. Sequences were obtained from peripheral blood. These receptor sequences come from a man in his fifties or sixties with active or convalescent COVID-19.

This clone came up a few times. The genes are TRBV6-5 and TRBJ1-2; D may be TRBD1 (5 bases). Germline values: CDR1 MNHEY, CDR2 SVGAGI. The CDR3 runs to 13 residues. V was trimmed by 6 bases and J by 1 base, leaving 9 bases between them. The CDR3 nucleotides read TGTGCCAGCAGGCTTGACAGTAACTATGGCTACACCTTC. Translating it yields CASRLDSNYGYTF.

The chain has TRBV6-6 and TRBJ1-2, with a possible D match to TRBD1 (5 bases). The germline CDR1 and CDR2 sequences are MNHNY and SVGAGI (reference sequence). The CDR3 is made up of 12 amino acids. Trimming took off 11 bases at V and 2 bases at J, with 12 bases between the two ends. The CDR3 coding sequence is TGTGCCGGGGCCAGGGCGAACTATGGCTACACCTTC. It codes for CAGARANYGYTF.

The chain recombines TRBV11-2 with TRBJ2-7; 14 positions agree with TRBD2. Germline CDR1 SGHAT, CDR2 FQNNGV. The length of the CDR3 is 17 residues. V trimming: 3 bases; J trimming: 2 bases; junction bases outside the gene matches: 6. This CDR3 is CASSLGLAGEVAYEQYF. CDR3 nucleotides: TGTGCCAGCAGCTTGGGACTAGCGGGAGAGGTTGCCTACGAGCAGTACTTC.

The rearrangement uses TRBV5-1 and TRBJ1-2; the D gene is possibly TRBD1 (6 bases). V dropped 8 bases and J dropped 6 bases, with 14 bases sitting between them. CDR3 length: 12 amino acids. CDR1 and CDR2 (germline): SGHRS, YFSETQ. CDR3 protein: CARIQGMDGYTF. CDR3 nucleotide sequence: TGCGCCAGGATACAGGGCATGGATGGCTACACCTTC. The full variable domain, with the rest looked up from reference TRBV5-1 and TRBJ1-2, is KAGVTQTPRYLIKTRGQQVTLSCSPISGHRSVSWYQQTPGQGLQFLFEYFSETQRNKGNFPGRFSGRQFSNSRSEMNVSTLELGDSALYLCARIQGMDGYTFGSGTRLTVV.

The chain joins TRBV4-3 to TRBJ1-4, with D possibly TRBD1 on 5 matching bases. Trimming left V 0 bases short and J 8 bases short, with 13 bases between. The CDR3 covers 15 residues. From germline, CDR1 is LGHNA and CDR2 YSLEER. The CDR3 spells CASSQDRTGQEKLFF. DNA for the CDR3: TGCGCCAGCAGCCAAGATCGAACAGGACAAGAAAAACTGTTTTTT.

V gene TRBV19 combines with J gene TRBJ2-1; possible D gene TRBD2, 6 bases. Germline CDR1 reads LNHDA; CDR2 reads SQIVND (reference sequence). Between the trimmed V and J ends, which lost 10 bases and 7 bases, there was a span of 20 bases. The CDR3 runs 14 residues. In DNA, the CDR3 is TGTGCCACCACAAGGCGGGGCGCCGGGAATGAGCAGTTCTTC. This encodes CATTRRGAGNEQFF.

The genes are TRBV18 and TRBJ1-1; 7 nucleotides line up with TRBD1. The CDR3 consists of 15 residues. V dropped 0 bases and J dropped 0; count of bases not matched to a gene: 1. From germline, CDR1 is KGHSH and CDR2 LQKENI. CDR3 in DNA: TGTGCCAGCTCACCACCGGGACAGCTGAACACTGAAGCTTTCTTT. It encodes CASSPPGQLNTEAFF. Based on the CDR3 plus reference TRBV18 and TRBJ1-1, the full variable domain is NAGVMQNPRHLVRRRGQEARLRCSPMKGHSHVYWYRQLPEEGLKFMVYLQKENIIDESGMPKERFSAEFPKEGPSILRIQQVVRGDSAAYFCASSPPGQLNTEAFFGQGTRLTVV.

This CDR3 reads CATSDRLLAGDETQYF. CDR3 DNA: TGTGCCACCAGTGACCGACTGCTAGCGGGAGACGAGACCCAGTACTTC. J is TRBJ2-5 and V is TRBV24-1; 10 bases agree with TRBD2. This CDR3 spans 16 amino acids. In germline, CDR1 is KGHDR, CDR2 SFDVKD. Trimming cost V 4 bases and J 5 bases; bases outside gene matches: 9.

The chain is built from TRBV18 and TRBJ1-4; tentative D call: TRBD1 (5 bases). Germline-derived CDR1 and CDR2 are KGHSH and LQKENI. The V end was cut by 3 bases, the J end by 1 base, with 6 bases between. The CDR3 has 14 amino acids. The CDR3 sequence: CASSPGGTNEKLFF. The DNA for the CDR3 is TGTGCCAGCTCACCGGGGGGAACTAATGAAAAACTGTTTTTT. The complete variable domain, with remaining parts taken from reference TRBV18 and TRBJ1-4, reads NAGVMQNPRHLVRRRGQEARLRCSPMKGHSHVYWYRQLPEEGLKFMVYLQKENIIDESGMPKERFSAEFPKEGPSILRIQQVVRGDSAAYFCASSPGGTNEKLFFGSGTQLSVL.

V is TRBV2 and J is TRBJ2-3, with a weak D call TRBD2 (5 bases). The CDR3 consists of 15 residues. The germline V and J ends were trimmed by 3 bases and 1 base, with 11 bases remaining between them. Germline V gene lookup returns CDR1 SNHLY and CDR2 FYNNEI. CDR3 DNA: TGTGCCAGCAGTGAGTTTTCCGGGGGCACAGATACGCAGTATTTT. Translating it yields CASSEFSGGTDTQYF.

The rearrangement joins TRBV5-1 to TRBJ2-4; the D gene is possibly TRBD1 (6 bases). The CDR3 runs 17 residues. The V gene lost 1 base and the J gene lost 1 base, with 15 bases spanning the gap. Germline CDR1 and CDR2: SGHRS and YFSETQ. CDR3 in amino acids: CASSLNQGLGAKNIQYF. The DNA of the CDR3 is TGCGCCAGCAGCTTGAATCAGGGGCTAGGGGCCAAAAACATTCAGTACTTC.

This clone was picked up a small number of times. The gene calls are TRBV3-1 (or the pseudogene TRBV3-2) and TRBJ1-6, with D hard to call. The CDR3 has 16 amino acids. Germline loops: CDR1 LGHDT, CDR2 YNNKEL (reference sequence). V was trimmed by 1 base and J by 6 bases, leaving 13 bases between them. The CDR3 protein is CASSQGGAGGNSPLHF. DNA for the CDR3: TGTGCCAGCAGCCAAGGGGGAGCAGGAGGTAATTCACCCCTCCACTTT.

The CDR3 sequence is CASSLAGLASVDTQYF. The CDR3 region has the DNA TGTGCCAGCAGCTTGGCCGGTCTAGCATCGGTAGATACGCAGTATTTT. The chain uses TRBV5-8 and TRBJ2-3, with D possibly being TRBD2 (5 bases). The CDR3 runs 16 residues. V gave up 0 bases and J gave up 5 bases, with 16 bases separating them. The germline gives CDR1 SGHTS, CDR2 YDEGEE.

As DNA, the CDR3 is TGTGCCAGCAGCCTGGACACAAACACCGGGGAGCTGTTTTTT. Translating gives CASSLDTNTGELFF. The chain recombines TRBV7-3 with TRBJ2-2; TRBD1 might be the D (5 bases). V lost 5 bases and J 2 bases, leaving 9 bases between the germline ends. CDR1 and CDR2 from the germline V gene are SGHTA and FQGTGA. The CDR3 extends over 14 amino acids.

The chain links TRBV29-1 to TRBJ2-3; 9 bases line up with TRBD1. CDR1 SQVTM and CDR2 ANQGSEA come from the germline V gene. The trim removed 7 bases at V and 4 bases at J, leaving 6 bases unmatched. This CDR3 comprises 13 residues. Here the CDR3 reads CSGWTGVADTQYF. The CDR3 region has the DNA TGCAGCGGATGGACAGGGGTGGCAGATACGCAGTATTTT.

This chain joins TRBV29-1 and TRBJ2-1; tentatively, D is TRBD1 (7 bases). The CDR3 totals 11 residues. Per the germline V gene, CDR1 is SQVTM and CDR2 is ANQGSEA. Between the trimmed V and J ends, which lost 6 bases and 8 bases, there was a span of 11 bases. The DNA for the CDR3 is TGCAGCGTCGCCAGGGGGGATGAGCAGTTCTTC. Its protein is CSVARGDEQFF.

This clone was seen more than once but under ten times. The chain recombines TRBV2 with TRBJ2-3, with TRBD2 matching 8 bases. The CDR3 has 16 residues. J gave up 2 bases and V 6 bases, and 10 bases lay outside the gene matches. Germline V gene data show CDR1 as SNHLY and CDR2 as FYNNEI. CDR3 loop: CASRSGRSANTDTQYF. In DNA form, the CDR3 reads TGTGCCAGCAGGAGCGGGAGAAGCGCCAACACAGATACGCAGTATTTT.

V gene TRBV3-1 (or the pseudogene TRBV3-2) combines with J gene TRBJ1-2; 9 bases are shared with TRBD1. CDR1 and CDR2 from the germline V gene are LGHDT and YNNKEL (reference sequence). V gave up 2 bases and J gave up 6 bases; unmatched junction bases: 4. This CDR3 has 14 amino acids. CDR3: CASSQRDRGNGYTF. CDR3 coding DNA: TGTGCCAGCAGCCAACGTGACAGGGGGAATGGCTACACCTTC.

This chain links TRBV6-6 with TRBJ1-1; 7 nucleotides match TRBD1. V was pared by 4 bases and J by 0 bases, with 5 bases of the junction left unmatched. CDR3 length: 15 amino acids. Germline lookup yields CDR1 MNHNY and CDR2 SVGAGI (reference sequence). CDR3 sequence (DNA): TGTGCCAGCAGTTTGACAGGGTACATGAACACTGAAGCTTTCTTT. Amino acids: CASSLTGYMNTEAFF.

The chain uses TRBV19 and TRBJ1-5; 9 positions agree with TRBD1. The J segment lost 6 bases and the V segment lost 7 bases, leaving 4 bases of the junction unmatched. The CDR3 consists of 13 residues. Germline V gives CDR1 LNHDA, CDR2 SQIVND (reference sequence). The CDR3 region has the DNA TGTGCCAGTACTACAGGGGGCAGTCAGCCCCAGCATTTT. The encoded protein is CASTTGGSQPQHF. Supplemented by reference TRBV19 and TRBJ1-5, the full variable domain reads DGGITQSPKYLFRKEGQNVTLSCEQNLNHDAMYWYRQDPGQGLRLIYYSQIVNDFQKGDIAEGYSVSREKKESFPLTVTSAQKNPTAFYLCASTTGGSQPQHFGDGTRLSIL.

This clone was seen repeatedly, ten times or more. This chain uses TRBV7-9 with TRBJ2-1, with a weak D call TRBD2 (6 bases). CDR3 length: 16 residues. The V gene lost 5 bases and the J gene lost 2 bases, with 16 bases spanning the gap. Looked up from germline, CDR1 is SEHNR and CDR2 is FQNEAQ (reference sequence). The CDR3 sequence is CASSTQRTTPYNEQFF. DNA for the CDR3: TGTGCCAGCAGCACCCAGCGGACTACGCCCTACAATGAGCAGTTCTTC.

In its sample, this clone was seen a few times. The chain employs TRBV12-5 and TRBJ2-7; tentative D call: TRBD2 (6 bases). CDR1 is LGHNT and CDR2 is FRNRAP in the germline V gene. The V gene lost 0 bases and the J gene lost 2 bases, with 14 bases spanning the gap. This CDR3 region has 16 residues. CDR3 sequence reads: CASGLVFLAITYEQYV. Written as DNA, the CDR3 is TGTGCTAGTGGTTTGGTATTCCTAGCGATAACCTACGAGCAGTACGTC.

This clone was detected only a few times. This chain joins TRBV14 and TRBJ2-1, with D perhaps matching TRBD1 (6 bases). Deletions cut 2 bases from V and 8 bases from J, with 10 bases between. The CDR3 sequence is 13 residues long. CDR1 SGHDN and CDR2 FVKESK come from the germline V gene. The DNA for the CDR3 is TGTGCCAGCAGCCAACAGGGGTTCGATGAGCAGTTCTTC. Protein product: CASSQQGFDEQFF.

This CDR3 is CASSRNPGQAYEQYF. The CDR3 DNA reads as TGCGCCAGCAGCAGGAACCCCGGACAGGCCTACGAGCAGTACTTC. V usage is TRBV5-1 and J usage is TRBJ2-7; 7 positions match TRBD1. The CDR3 sequence is 15 residues long. Per germline, CDR1 SGHRS and CDR2 YFSETQ. V lost 4 bases, J lost 2 bases, and 9 bases stayed unmatched.

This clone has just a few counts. In DNA form, the CDR3 reads TGTGCCAGCAGTTCTCTGGACAGGAGAAAGGGCTACACCTTC. Its protein product is CASSSLDRRKGYTF. The rearrangement links TRBV28 to TRBJ1-2; the match to TRBD1 covers 7 bases. Germline lookup yields CDR1 MDHEN and CDR2 SYDVKM. The CDR3 runs to 14 residues. V was clipped by 4 bases and J by 8 bases; unmatched bases: 10.

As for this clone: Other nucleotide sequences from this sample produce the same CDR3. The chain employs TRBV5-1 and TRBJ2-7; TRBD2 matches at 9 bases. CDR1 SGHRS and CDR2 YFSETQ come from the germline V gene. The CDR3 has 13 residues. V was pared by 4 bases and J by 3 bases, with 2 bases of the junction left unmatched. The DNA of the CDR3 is TGCGCCAGCAGCCTGACTAGCGGCTACGAGCAGTACTTC. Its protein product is CASSLTSGYEQYF.

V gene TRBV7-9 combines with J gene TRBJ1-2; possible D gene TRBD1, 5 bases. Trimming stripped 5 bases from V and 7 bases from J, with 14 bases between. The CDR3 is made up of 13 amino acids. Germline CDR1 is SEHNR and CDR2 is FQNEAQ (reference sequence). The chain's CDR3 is CASSPGEGSGYTF. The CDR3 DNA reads TGTGCCAGCAGCCCCGGGGAGGGGTCTGGCTACACCTTC. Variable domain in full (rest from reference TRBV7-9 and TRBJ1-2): DTGVSQNPRHKITKRGQNVTFRCDPISEHNRLYWYRQTLGQGPEFLTYFQNEAQLEKSRLLSDRFSAERPKGSFSTLEIQRTEQGDSAMYLCASSPGEGSGYTFGSGTRLTVV.

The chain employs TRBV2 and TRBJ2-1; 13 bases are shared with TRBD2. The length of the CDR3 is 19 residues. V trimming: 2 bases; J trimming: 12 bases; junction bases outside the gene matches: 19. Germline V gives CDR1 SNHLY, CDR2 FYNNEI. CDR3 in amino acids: CASSENLPGTSGADKGQFF. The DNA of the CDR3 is TGTGCCAGCAGTGAAAACCTACCAGGGACTAGCGGGGCAGACAAGGGGCAGTTCTTC. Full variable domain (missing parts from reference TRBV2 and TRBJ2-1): EPEVTQTPSHQVTQMGQEVILRCVPISNHLYFYWYRQILGQKVEFLVSFYNNEISEKSEIFDDQFSVERPDGSNFTLKIRSTKLEDSAMYFCASSENLPGTSGADKGQFFGPGTRLTVL.

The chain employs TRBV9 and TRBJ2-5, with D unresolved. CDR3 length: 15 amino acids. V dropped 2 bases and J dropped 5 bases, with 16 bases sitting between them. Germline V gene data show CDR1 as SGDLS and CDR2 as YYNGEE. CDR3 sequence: CASSVTLAHGETQYF. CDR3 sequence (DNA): TGTGCCAGCAGCGTCACATTAGCCCATGGCGAGACCCAGTACTTC.

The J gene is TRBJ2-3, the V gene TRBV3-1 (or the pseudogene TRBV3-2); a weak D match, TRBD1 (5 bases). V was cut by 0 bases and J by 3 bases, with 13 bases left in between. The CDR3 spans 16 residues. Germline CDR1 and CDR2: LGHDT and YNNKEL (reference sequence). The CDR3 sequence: CASSQDAGLGTDTQYF. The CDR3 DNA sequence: TGTGCCAGCAGCCAAGACGCAGGGCTTGGTACAGATACGCAGTATTTT.